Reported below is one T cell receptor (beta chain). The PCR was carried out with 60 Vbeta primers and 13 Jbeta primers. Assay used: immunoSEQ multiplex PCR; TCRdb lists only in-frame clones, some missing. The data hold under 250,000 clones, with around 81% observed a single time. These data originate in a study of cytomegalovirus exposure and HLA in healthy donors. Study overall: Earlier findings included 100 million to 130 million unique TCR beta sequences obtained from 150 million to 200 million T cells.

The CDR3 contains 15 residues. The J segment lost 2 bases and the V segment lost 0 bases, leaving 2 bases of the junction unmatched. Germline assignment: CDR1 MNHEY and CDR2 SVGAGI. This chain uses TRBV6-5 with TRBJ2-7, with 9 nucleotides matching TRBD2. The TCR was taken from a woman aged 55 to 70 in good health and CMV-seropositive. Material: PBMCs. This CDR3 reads CASSYSSSGTYEQYF. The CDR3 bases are TGTGCCAGCAGTTACTCTTCTAGCGGGACCTACGAGCAGTACTTC.